Presented here are 19 T cell receptor beta chains from one specimen sequenced in a study of beta chain features in type 1 diabetes (dated by TCRdb to the late 2010s). Study-level results and caveats: A moderate but significant shortening of TCRB CDR3 length was observed in type 1 diabetes patients in all four CD4+ subsets.

The receptor library was made with the immunoSEQ multiplex PCR assay. All of the isolated RNA was reverse transcribed with the High Capacity cDNA Reverse Transcription Kit, so expressed TCRB transcripts were sequenced. TCRdb carries this immuneACCESS record with in-frame sequences only. Its versions omit some clonotypes, under half of them owing to an unresolved V gene in the studies checked, with the rest unexplained. For this sample there are fewer than 350,000 clones; approximately 16% appear just once. The ten largest account for less than 0.02% of the sample. What these receptors recognize is not known. The specimen was naive CD4+ T cells from blood. According to the study, the label for this sample's cell subset or site signals: true naive CD4+ T cells. These receptor sequences come from a man aged 18 to 30 with type 1 diabetes.

CDR3: CASSSDRVMAGWSQPQHF. In nucleotides, the CDR3 is TGTGCCAGCAGCTCGGACAGGGTGATGGCTGGCTGGAGTCAGCCCCAGCATTTT. The chain links TRBV7-9 to TRBJ1-5, with TRBD1 matching 8 bases. Trimming at V came to 4 bases and at J to 6 bases, leaving 17 bases not matched to a gene. Germline V gene lookup returns CDR1 SEHNR and CDR2 FQNEAQ (reference sequence). The CDR3 extends over 18 amino acids.

This clone has more than one count but fewer than ten. The chain carries TRBV6-5 and TRBJ1-2; D is possibly TRBD1 (5 bases). The germline V and J ends were trimmed by 1 base and 8 bases, with 11 bases remaining between them. The CDR3 is 13 amino acids. Germline V gene data show CDR1 as MNHEY and CDR2 as SVGAGI. The CDR3 DNA reads TGTGCCAGCAGTTACTGGCAGGGCCACGGCTACACCTTC. Amino acid sequence: CASSYWQGHGYTF.

The chain uses TRBV9 and TRBJ2-3; 13 bases map to TRBD2. This CDR3 has 18 amino acids. After removal of 3 bases from V and 5 bases from J, the junction contained 12 bases not matched to a gene. Germline-derived CDR1 and CDR2 are SGDLS and YYNGEE. CDR3 loop: CASSASGGLAGFLDTQYF. CDR3 in DNA: TGTGCCAGCAGCGCATCAGGGGGACTAGCGGGGTTCCTAGATACGCAGTATTTT.

This clone was detected only a few times. The rearrangement joins TRBV27 to TRBJ2-1, with TRBD2 matching 13 bases. The V segment lost 4 bases and the J segment 8 bases; nucleotides outside the gene matches: 5. Germline CDR1 reads MNHEY; CDR2 reads SMNVEV (reference sequence). The CDR3 totals 15 residues. In nucleotides, the CDR3 is TGTGCCAGCAGTTCCTGGACTAGCGGGAGCGATGAGCAGTTCTTC. It translates to CASSSWTSGSDEQFF.

The J gene is TRBJ2-1, the V gene TRBV5-1, with 11 bases fitting TRBD2. The junction had 6 bases not matched to a gene; V was cut back by 1 base and J by 6 bases. Looked up from germline, CDR1 is SGHRS and CDR2 is YFSETQ. This CDR3 is built from 16 residues. CDR3 sequence: CASSLLGTSGLNEQFF. CDR3 coding DNA: TGCGCCAGCAGCTTGCTCGGGACTAGCGGACTCAATGAGCAGTTCTTC.

In its sample, this clone was seen a few times. The rearrangement joins TRBV9 to TRBJ1-5; no firm D call. The germline V and J ends were trimmed by 3 bases and 2 bases, with 6 bases remaining between them. Germline V gene data show CDR1 as SGDLS and CDR2 as YYNGEE. This CDR3 contains 13 residues. The CDR3: CASSASGNQPQHF. The CDR3 region has the DNA TGTGCCAGCAGCGCATCGGGCAATCAGCCCCAGCATTTT.

DNA for the CDR3: TGCAGCGTAGGGGCCCCCAGAGAGACCCAGTACTTC. Residues: CSVGAPRETQYF. V and J are TRBV29-1 and TRBJ2-5; D is possibly TRBD1 (5 bases). The CDR3 is 12 amino acids. V lost 6 bases and J lost 4, with 12 bases in between. Per the germline V gene, CDR1 is SQVTM and CDR2 is ANQGSEA. The complete variable domain, with remaining parts taken from reference TRBV29-1 and TRBJ2-5, reads SAVISQKPSRDICQRGTSLTIQCQVDSQVTMMFWYRQQPGQSLTLIATANQGSEATYESGFVIDKFPISRPNLTFSTLTVSNMSPEDSSIYLCSVGAPRETQYFGPGTRLLVL.

The chain joins TRBV28 to TRBJ1-1; 11 bases agree with TRBD1. CDR3 size: 15 residues. The germline V gene encodes CDR1 MDHEN and CDR2 SYDVKM. Trimming cost V 11 bases and J 5 bases; bases outside gene matches: 13. CDR3 loop: CASQPDRGRWTEAFF. The CDR3 DNA is TGTGCCTCTCAACCGGACAGGGGGCGATGGACTGAAGCTTTCTTT.

The chain carries TRBV2 and TRBJ2-5, with D hard to call. The CDR3 is made up of 11 amino acids. V lost 8 bases to trimming and J lost 2 bases, with 6 bases between them. Looked up from germline, CDR1 is SNHLY and CDR2 is FYNNEI. CDR3 sequence: CASRRQETQYF. CDR3 DNA: TGTGCCAGCCGTCGGCAAGAGACCCAGTACTTC.

This chain uses TRBV2 with TRBJ2-1; 13 positions match TRBD2. V lost 0 bases to trimming and J lost 11 bases; unmatched junction nucleotides: 16. The CDR3 sequence is 19 residues long. Looked up from germline, CDR1 is SNHLY and CDR2 is FYNNEI. Here the CDR3 reads CASSEADTTSGGALPQQFF. The CDR3 DNA sequence: TGTGCCAGCAGTGAAGCGGACACCACTAGCGGGGGGGCTCTCCCCCAGCAGTTCTTC.

Here the CDR3 reads CASSSWVGTGDGYTF. The CDR3 bases are TGCGCCAGCAGCTCGTGGGTGGGGACAGGCGATGGCTACACCTTC. The chain joins TRBV5-1 to TRBJ1-2; 8 nucleotides match TRBD1. With V trimmed by 3 bases and J by 6 bases, 10 bases remained unmatched. In germline, CDR1 is SGHRS, CDR2 YFSETQ. This CDR3 contains 15 residues.

The chain has TRBV15 and TRBJ1-2; perhaps TRBD1 as D (5 bases). Germline V gives CDR1 LNHNV, CDR2 YYDKDF (reference sequence). The V and J ends lost 7 bases and 12 bases respectively, with 24 bases between them. The CDR3 length is 14 residues. CDR3: CATNTHGGRALNTF. CDR3 sequence (DNA): TGTGCCACCAACACCCACGGGGGAAGGGCCCTGAACACCTTC.

Only a few counts were recorded for this clone. The gene calls are TRBV4-1 and TRBJ2-1; tentatively, D is TRBD2 (6 bases). The CDR3 runs 15 residues. Germline assignment: CDR1 MGHRA and CDR2 YSYEKL. V was trimmed by 1 base and J by 7 bases, leaving 14 bases between them. The chain's CDR3 is CASSQGLDPGNEQFF. The CDR3 bases are TGCGCCAGCAGCCAAGGACTAGATCCTGGGAATGAGCAGTTCTTC.

This clone was observed a few times. This chain connects TRBV5-1 to TRBJ2-1, with 10 bases matching TRBD2. V was pared by 4 bases and J by 5 bases, with 3 bases of the junction left unmatched. Germline V CDR1 and CDR2: SGHRS, YFSETQ. The CDR3 extends over 14 amino acids. The CDR3 region is CASSPGLANNEQFF. The CDR3 DNA reads TGCGCCAGCAGCCCGGGACTAGCGAACAATGAGCAGTTCTTC.

This clone was counted between two and nine times. V and J are TRBV30 and TRBJ1-3, with unresolved D. Germline V gives CDR1 GTSNPN, CDR2 SVGIG (reference sequence). The ends were cut back, 3 bases at V and 1 base at J, with 7 bases in the middle. The CDR3 spans 13 residues. CDR3 in DNA: TGTGCCTGGAGGGCCTTATCTGGAAACACCATATATTTT. Its protein product is CAWRALSGNTIYF.

This chain joins TRBV5-1 and TRBJ2-1; TRBD1 matches 11 bases. Per germline, CDR1 SGHRS and CDR2 YFSETQ. Trimming removed 4 bases from V and 7 bases from J; junction bases left unmatched: 7. This CDR3 contains 15 residues. CDR3 amino acids: CASSQPGTGGNEQFF. The CDR3, as DNA: TGCGCCAGCAGCCAACCCGGGACAGGGGGTAATGAGCAGTTCTTC. The whole variable domain, remainder taken from reference TRBV5-1 and TRBJ2-1, is KAGVTQTPRYLIKTRGQQVTLSCSPISGHRSVSWYQQTPGQGLQFLFEYFSETQRNKGNFPGRFSGRQFSNSRSEMNVSTLELGDSALYLCASSQPGTGGNEQFFGPGTRLTVL.

The DNA for the CDR3 is TGCGCCAGCAGCGAGGGACAGGGGGCGCCGGGCGGCTACACCTTC. Translation gives CASSEGQGAPGGYTF. The chain joins TRBV5-1 to TRBJ1-2; the match to TRBD1 covers 12 bases. The CDR3 covers 15 residues. From germline, CDR1 is SGHRS and CDR2 YFSETQ. J gave up 8 bases and V 4 bases, and 9 bases lay outside the gene matches. Full variable domain (missing parts from reference TRBV5-1 and TRBJ1-2): KAGVTQTPRYLIKTRGQQVTLSCSPISGHRSVSWYQQTPGQGLQFLFEYFSETQRNKGNFPGRFSGRQFSNSRSEMNVSTLELGDSALYLCASSEGQGAPGGYTFGSGTRLTVV.

This clone came up a few times. The rearrangement uses TRBV10-3 and TRBJ2-1; 9 positions match TRBD1. With V trimmed by 5 bases and J by 6 bases, 5 bases remained unmatched. The CDR3 is 14 amino acids. CDR1 and CDR2 from the germline V gene are ENHRY and SYGVKD. The CDR3 protein is CAISPGQGRNEQFF. For the CDR3, the DNA is TGTGCCATCAGTCCGGGACAGGGCCGCAATGAGCAGTTCTTC.

The chain recombines TRBV4-3 with TRBJ2-3; TRBD2 is a possible D gene (6 bases). The CDR3 runs 16 residues. Between the trimmed V and J ends, which lost 3 bases and 2 bases, there was a span of 15 bases. Per germline, CDR1 LGHNA and CDR2 YSLEER. CDR3 protein: CASSQRFWGDTDTQYF. For the CDR3, the DNA is TGCGCCAGCAGCCAGCGGTTCTGGGGGGACACAGATACGCAGTATTTT.